The clone carrying this T cell receptor beta chain was seen a handful of times. The antigen is not known. This entry is derived from a study of T-cell memory formation after mild COVID-19. From germline, CDR1 is DFQATT and CDR2 SNEGSKA (reference sequence). The CDR3 loop spans 16 amino acids. V lost 2 bases to trimming and J lost 0 bases, with 16 bases between them. TCRdb re-analysed the 5' RACE reads in MiXCR, keeping a single row per CDR3 protein. The sample has about 340,000 distinct CDR3 sequences; more than 15% are singletons. Broader study findings: The pre-infection memory compartment contained some responding clones, suggesting cross-reactive memory joined.

V gene TRBV20-1 combines with J gene TRBJ1-2, with D tentatively TRBD1 (5 bases). The sample taken for sequencing was PBMCs or a T cell subset sorted from them (not recorded which). This TCR was sampled from a man in his late teens or twenties who had mild COVID-19 (a few samples of this study predate the infection). Cell type and time point are not known. The CDR3 region is CSARPPRSTANYGYTF. For the CDR3, the DNA is TGCAGTGCTAGACCACCTCGGTCGACAGCTAACTATGGCTACACCTTC.